This passage covers 14 T cell receptor beta chains from one sample sequenced in a study of read filtering for tumor transcriptome and immune sequencing. The library was built from about 400 ng RNA with molecular barcoded adaptors for alpha/delta and beta/gamma chains. TCRdb used MiXCR to reprocess the reads, holding one entry per CDR3 protein. The table lists 55,000 to 60,000 distinct CDR3 sequences, approximately 13% of them singletons. The source material was a population of CD138-negative cells sorted from bone marrow. These receptors were taken from a donor over 35 with multiple myeloma.

This clonotype was counted between two and nine times. The chain links TRBV9 to TRBJ1-3; the D is unclear. V was pared by 3 bases and J by 3 bases, with 7 bases between. Per the germline V gene, CDR1 is SGDLS and CDR2 is YYNGEE. The CDR3 loop spans 13 amino acids. The CDR3 loop is CASSDGGGNTIYF. The CDR3 coding sequence is TGTGCCAGCAGCGACGGAGGTGGAAACACCATATATTTT. Looking up the rest from reference TRBV9 and TRBJ1-3 gives the full variable domain: DSGVTQTPKHLITATGQRVTLRCSPRSGDLSVYWYQQSLDQGLQFLIQYYNGEERAKGNILERFSAQQFPDLHSELNLSSLELGDSALYFCASSDGGGNTIYFGEGSWLTVV.

Regarding this clonotype: Being one base from a much bigger clone, this may be a read error. This rearrangement joins TRBV14 to TRBJ2-3; no clear D. The CDR3 totals 16 residues. Germline V gene sequence: CDR1 SGHDN, CDR2 FVKESK. V was pared by 1 base and J by 4 bases, with 15 bases between. The CDR3 spells CASSQVIGIISDTQYF. CDR3 DNA: TGTGCCAGCAGCCAAGTAATAGGCATCATCTCAGATACGCAGTATTTT.

The gene calls are TRBV7-9 and TRBJ1-5, with a weak D call TRBD1 (5 bases). Trimming pared 1 base from V and 3 bases from J, leaving 13 bases between. The germline CDR1 and CDR2 sequences are SEHNR and FQNEAQ (reference sequence). CDR3 length: 16 amino acids. The CDR3 sequence is CASSLESGGLNQPQHF. For the CDR3, the DNA is TGTGCCAGCAGCTTAGAGTCCGGGGGTCTCAATCAGCCCCAGCATTTT. The full variable domain, rest sourced from reference TRBV7-9 and TRBJ1-5, is DTGVSQNPRHKITKRGQNVTFRCDPISEHNRLYWYRQTLGQGPEFLTYFQNEAQLEKSRLLSDRFSAERPKGSFSTLEIQRTEQGDSAMYLCASSLESGGLNQPQHFGDGTRLSIL.

In this sample, this clonotype turned up many times. The chain recombines TRBV29-1 with TRBJ2-2; 8 nucleotides align to TRBD2. Per the germline V gene, CDR1 is SQVTM and CDR2 is ANQGSEA. The CDR3 has 15 amino acids. The ends lost 7 bases at V and 3 bases at J; junction bases unmatched: 10. CDR3: CSARGGRSDTGELFF. CDR3 DNA: TGCAGCGCCCGGGGGGGACGGAGCGACACCGGGGAGCTGTTTTTT.

Note on this clonotype: Its ends do not fully match the called genes, so a read error is possible. V gene TRBV5-1 combines with J gene TRBJ2-1, with a weak D call TRBD1 (5 bases). Germline V gene data show CDR1 as SGHRS and CDR2 as YFSETQ. This CDR3 has 13 residues. The DNA for the CDR3 is TGCGCTAGCAGCTTGCAGGGAACGGATGAGCATTTCTTC. Amino acid sequence: CASSLQGTDEHFF.

This clonotype has ten or more counts. The rearrangement uses TRBV19 and TRBJ1-5; no definite D call. CDR3 length: 18 residues. V was trimmed by 0 bases and J by 4 bases, leaving 19 bases between them. Looked up from germline, CDR1 is LNHDA and CDR2 is SQIVND (reference sequence). The chain's CDR3 is CASSIDRISETFNQPQHF. In DNA form, the CDR3 reads TGTGCCAGTAGTATAGATAGGATCTCGGAGACTTTTAATCAGCCCCAGCATTTT. Full variable domain (remainder filled in from reference TRBV19 and TRBJ1-5): DGGITQSPKYLFRKEGQNVTLSCEQNLNHDAMYWYRQDPGQGLRLIYYSQIVNDFQKGDIAEGYSVSREKKESFPLTVTSAQKNPTAFYLCASSIDRISETFNQPQHFGDGTRLSIL.

This clonotype was detected many times. The chain has TRBV13 and TRBJ1-1; no clear D gene. The CDR3 has 16 residues. Trimming stripped 6 bases from V and 3 bases from J, with 20 bases between. Per the germline V gene, CDR1 is PRHDT and CDR2 is FYEKMQ (reference sequence). CDR3 bases: TGTGCCAGCAGTCCTCCGGGCGGAGGAGCGGACACTGAAGCTTTCTTT. Translation gives CASSPPGGGADTEAFF.

This clonotype showed up many times. V usage is TRBV7-2 and J usage is TRBJ2-3; D gene ambiguous. The CDR3 loop spans 13 amino acids. Germline CDR1 and CDR2: SGHTA and FQGNSA. Trimming stripped 5 bases from V and 2 bases from J, with 8 bases between. CDR3 protein: CASSAANTDTQYF. CDR3 DNA: TGTGCCAGCAGCGCGGCTAACACAGATACGCAGTATTTT.

This clonotype has a count of ten or more. The chain couples TRBV12-3 or TRBV12-4 to TRBJ1-2, with D unclear. The CDR3 has 13 residues. The V and J ends lost 7 bases and 4 bases respectively, with 13 bases between them. The CDR3 DNA sequence: TGTGCCAGCACCCACACGAATAGCTATGGCTACACCTTC. Residues: CASTHTNSYGYTF.

In this sample, this clonotype turned up many times. The chain links TRBV20-1 to TRBJ1-1; maybe TRBD1 (6 bases). V gave up 6 bases and J gave up 2 bases, with 13 bases separating them. Germline lookup yields CDR1 DFQATT and CDR2 SNEGSKA (reference sequence). The CDR3 is made up of 13 amino acids. DNA of the CDR3: TGCAGTGCCCCCGGACAGTACAACACTGAAGCTTTCTTT. This sequence encodes CSAPGQYNTEAFF.

This clonotype was detected many times. V and J are TRBV29-1 and TRBJ1-2, with 11 nucleotides matching TRBD1. Per the germline V gene, CDR1 is SQVTM and CDR2 is ANQGSEA. Trimming at V came to 3 bases and at J to 7 bases, leaving 1 base not matched to a gene. The CDR3 spans 12 residues. The CDR3 DNA reads TGCAGCGTTGAGGACAGGGGGCTTGGCTACACCTTC. This encodes CSVEDRGLGYTF.

In this sample, this clonotype turned up many times. The chain has TRBV28 and TRBJ1-2, with unresolved D. The germline V gene encodes CDR1 MDHEN and CDR2 SYDVKM. V was clipped by 7 bases and J by 6 bases, with 15 bases between them. The CDR3 loop spans 13 amino acids. The DNA of the CDR3 is TGTGCCAGCAACCCAATTCGGAGGCATGGCTACACCTTC. It encodes CASNPIRRHGYTF.

In this sample, this clonotype turned up many times. The chain is built from TRBV18 and TRBJ2-1; D is possibly TRBD1 (6 bases). CDR1 and CDR2 from the germline V gene are KGHSH and LQKENI. The V gene lost 0 bases and the J gene lost 4 bases, with 10 bases spanning the gap. This CDR3 comprises 15 residues. Written as DNA, the CDR3 is TGTGCCAGCTCACCACCGCGGACAGTGTACAATGAGCAGTTCTTC. This sequence encodes CASSPPRTVYNEQFF. Using reference TRBV18 and TRBJ2-1 for the parts outside the CDR3, the full variable domain is NAGVMQNPRHLVRRRGQEARLRCSPMKGHSHVYWYRQLPEEGLKFMVYLQKENIIDESGMPKERFSAEFPKEGPSILRIQQVVRGDSAAYFCASSPPRTVYNEQFFGPGTRLTVL.

Details on this clonotype: Its ends do not fully match the called genes, so a read error is possible. The genes are TRBV2 and TRBJ2-1; 7 bases are shared with TRBD2. This CDR3 spans 16 amino acids. The germline gives CDR1 SNHLY, CDR2 FYNNEI. CDR3 sequence: CASSEWGGTLYNGQLF. For the CDR3, the DNA is TGTGCCAGCAGTGAATGGGGGGGGACGTTATACAATGGGCAGCTCTTC.